Reported below is one T cell receptor beta chain. Antigen specificity is unknown. CDR3 length equals 16 residues. V lost 4 bases to trimming and J lost 7 bases, with 20 bases between them. CDR1 and CDR2 from the germline V gene are SGDLS and YYNGEE. Alongside CTLA-4 blockade with ipilimumab, patients with chemo-refractory metastatic non-small-cell lung cancer received focal radiation. These data are taken from a study of radiotherapy plus CTLA-4 blockade in lung cancer. The study's findings and limits: Alongside interferon-beta, early blood T cell clone dynamics were reportedly the best predictor of response. Subsequent to radiotherapy plus ipilimumab, tumor-derived TCR clones underwent expansion in blood.

Sequenced by immunoSEQ multiplex PCR; TCRdb stores in-frame clones only, minus some. This sample yields around 45,000 clones, of which about two thirds are seen a single time; 20% to 30% belongs to the top ten. The sample here was peripheral blood, taken from a patient treated with radiotherapy plus ipilimumab. The gene calls are TRBV9 and TRBJ1-4, with D perhaps TRBD1 (5 bases). The TCR sequence derives from a human donor with non-small cell lung cancer who had a partial response to radiotherapy plus ipilimumab. The CDR3 is CASSSRRAAQGEKLFF. DNA for the CDR3: TGTGCCAGCAGCTCCCGTCGTGCTGCCCAGGGTGAAAAACTGTTTTTT.